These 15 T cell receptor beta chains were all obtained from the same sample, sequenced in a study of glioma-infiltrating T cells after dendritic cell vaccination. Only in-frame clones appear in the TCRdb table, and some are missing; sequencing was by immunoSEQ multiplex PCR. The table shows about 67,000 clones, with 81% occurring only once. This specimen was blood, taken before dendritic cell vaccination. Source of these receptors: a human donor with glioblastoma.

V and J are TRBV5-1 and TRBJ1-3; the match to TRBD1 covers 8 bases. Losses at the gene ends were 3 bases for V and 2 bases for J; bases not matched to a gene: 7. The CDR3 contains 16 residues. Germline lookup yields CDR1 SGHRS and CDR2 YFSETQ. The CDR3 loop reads CASSSRTGGPGNTIYF. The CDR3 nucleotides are TGCGCCAGCAGCTCAAGAACAGGGGGACCTGGAAACACCATATATTTT.

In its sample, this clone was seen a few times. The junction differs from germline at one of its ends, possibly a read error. The CDR3 loop reads CASSPLGEGDPEAFF. CDR3 DNA sequence: TGTGCCAGCTCGCCACTCGGCGAAGGGGATCCTGAAGCTTTCTTT. This rearrangement joins TRBV18 to TRBJ1-1, with TRBD1 as a possible D gene (5 bases). Germline V gene sequence: CDR1 KGHSH, CDR2 LQKENI. The CDR3 runs to 15 residues.

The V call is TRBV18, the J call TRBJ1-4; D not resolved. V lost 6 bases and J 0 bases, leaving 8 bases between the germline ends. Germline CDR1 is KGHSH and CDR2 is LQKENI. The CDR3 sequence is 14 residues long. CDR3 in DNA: TGTGCCAGCTCCCGCGAAACAACTAATGAAAAACTGTTTTTT. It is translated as CASSRETTNEKLFF.

The CDR3 is CATGQMNTEAFF. The DNA for the CDR3 is TGTGCCACAGGACAGATGAACACTGAAGCTTTCTTT. The gene calls are TRBV6-5 and TRBJ1-1; D might be TRBD1 (6 bases). V dropped 10 bases and J dropped 0 bases, with 9 bases sitting between them. From germline, CDR1 is MNHEY and CDR2 SVGAGI. The CDR3 covers 12 residues.

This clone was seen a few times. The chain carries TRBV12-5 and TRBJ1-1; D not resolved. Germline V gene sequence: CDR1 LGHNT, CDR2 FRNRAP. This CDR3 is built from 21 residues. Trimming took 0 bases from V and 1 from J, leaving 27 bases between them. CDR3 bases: TGTGCTAGTGGTTTGGTATTAGTCCCGTCCCGACCGCGGGTGGAGAACACTGAAGCTTTCTTT. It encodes CASGLVLVPSRPRVENTEAFF. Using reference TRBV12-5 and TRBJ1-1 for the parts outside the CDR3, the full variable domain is DARVTQTPRHKVTEMGQEVTMRCQPILGHNTVFWYRQTMMQGLELLAYFRNRAPLDDSGMPKDRFSAEMPDATLATLKIQPSEPRDSAVYFCASGLVLVPSRPRVENTEAFFGQGTRLTVV.

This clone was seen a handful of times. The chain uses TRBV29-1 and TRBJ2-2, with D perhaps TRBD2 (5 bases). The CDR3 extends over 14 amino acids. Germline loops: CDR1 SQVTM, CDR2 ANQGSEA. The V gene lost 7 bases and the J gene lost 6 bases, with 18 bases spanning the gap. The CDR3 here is CSALFSGKPGELFF. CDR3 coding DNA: TGCAGCGCTTTGTTCTCGGGGAAACCCGGGGAGCTGTTTTTT.

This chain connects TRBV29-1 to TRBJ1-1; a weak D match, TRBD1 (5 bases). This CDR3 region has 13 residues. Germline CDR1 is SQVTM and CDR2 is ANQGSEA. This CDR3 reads CNVAAGDPTEAFF. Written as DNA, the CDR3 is TGCAACGTAGCTGCGGGGGACCCCACTGAAGCTTTCTTT.

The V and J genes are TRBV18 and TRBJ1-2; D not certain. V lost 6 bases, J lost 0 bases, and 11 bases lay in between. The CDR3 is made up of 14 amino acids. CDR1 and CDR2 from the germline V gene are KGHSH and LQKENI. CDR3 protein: CASSSATANYGYTF. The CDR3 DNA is TGTGCCAGCTCCTCGGCTACAGCTAACTATGGCTACACCTTC.

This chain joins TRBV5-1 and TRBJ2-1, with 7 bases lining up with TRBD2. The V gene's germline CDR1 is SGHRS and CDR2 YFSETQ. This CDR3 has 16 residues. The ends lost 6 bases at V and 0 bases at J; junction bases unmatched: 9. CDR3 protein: CASNRLGGGSYNEQFF. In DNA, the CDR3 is TGCGCCAGCAATAGGCTCGGCGGGGGCTCCTACAATGAGCAGTTCTTC.

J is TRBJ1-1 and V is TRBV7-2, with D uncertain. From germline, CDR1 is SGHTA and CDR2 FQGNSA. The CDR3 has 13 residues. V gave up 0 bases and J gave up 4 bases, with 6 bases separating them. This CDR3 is CASSLARVTEAFF. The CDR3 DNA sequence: TGTGCCAGCAGCTTAGCGCGGGTCACTGAAGCTTTCTTT.

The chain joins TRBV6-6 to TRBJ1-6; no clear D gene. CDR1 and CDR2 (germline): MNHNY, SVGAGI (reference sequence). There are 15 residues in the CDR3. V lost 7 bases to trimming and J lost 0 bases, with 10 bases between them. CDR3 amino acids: CASIPGGSYNSPLHF. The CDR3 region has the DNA TGTGCCAGCATCCCGGGTGGCTCCTATAATTCACCCCTCCACTTT.

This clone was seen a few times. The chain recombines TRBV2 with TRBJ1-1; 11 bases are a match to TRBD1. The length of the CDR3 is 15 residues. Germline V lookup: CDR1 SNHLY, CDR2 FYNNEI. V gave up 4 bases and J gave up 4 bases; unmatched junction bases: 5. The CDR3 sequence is CASSASDRGPTEAFF. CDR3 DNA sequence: TGTGCCAGCAGTGCATCGGACAGGGGGCCCACTGAAGCTTTCTTT. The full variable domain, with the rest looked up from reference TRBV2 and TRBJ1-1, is EPEVTQTPSHQVTQMGQEVILRCVPISNHLYFYWYRQILGQKVEFLVSFYNNEISEKSEIFDDQFSVERPDGSNFTLKIRSTKLEDSAMYFCASSASDRGPTEAFFGQGTRLTVV.

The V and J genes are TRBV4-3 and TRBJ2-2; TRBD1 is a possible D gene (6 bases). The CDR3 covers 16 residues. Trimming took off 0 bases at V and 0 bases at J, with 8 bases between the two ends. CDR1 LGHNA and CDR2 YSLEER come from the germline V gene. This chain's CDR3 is CASSQDWTANTGELFF. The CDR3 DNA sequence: TGCGCCAGCAGCCAAGATTGGACAGCGAACACCGGGGAGCTGTTTTTT.

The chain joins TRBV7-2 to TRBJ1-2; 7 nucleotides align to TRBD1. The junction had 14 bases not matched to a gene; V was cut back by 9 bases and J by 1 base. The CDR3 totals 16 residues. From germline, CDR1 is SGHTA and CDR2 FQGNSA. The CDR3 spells CASLPGQQIFNYGYTF. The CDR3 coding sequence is TGTGCCAGTTTACCGGGACAGCAGATTTTTAACTATGGCTACACCTTC.

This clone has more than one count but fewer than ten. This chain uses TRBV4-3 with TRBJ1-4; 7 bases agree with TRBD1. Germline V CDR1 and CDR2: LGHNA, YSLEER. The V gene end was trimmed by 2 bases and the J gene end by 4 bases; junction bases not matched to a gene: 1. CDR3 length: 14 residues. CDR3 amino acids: CASSQQGVNEKLFF. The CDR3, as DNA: TGCGCCAGCAGCCAACAGGGGGTTAATGAAAAACTGTTTTTT.